There are many counts of the clone carrying this T cell receptor (beta chain). A junction end diverges from the germline sequence, so it may reflect a read error. Original processing methods: Scientists estimated how many nucleated cells there were by amplifying reference gene primers. Produced via immunoSEQ multiplex PCR; TCRdb's table is partial and in-frame only. From that table come the V and J calls and clone size; the DNA was used to work out D and trimming. This sample has roughly 500,000 clones, with approximately 89% found just once. The sample belongs to a study of blood T cell repertoires in COVID-19. Study in general: There were acute and convalescent COVID-19 samples, and they came from the United States, Italy and Spain.

There are 15 residues in the CDR3. The germline CDR1 and CDR2 sequences are SSHAT and FNYEAQ (reference sequence). While infection was still active, Seattle patients were enrolled and then followed longitudinally. Material: peripheral blood. The V gene is TRBV7-7, the J gene TRBJ2-2; TRBD1 might be the D (6 bases). The clonotype was recovered from a man between 18 and 35 years old with COVID-19, enrolled during active disease. CDR3 sequence (DNA): TGTGCTAGCAGCCCGGCAGGGGTAAACGCCGGGGAGCTGTTTTTT. Translated: CASSPAGVNAGELFF.